One and the same sample provided the 14 T cell receptor beta chains below, sequenced in a study of control samples from healthy donors and cancer patients. The repertoire was sequenced with immunoSEQ multiplex PCR; TCRdb's copy has only in-frame clones and lacks some. The sample contains 100,000 to 150,000 clones, 89% of which appear only once. The specimen sequenced was PBMCs. The receptors here all came from a man in his fifties with head and neck cancer.

The rearrangement uses TRBV3-1 (or the pseudogene TRBV3-2) and TRBJ2-7; 9 bases map to TRBD2. Trimming removed 2 bases from V and 4 bases from J; junction bases left unmatched: 0. This CDR3 is built from 13 residues. Germline loops: CDR1 LGHDT, CDR2 YNNKEL (reference sequence). Written as DNA, the CDR3 is TGTGCCAGCAGCCAACTAGCGGGGTACGAGCAGTACTTC. Translated: CASSQLAGYEQYF.

The chain is built from TRBV4-1 and TRBJ2-7; D possibly matches TRBD1 or TRBD2 (5 bases each). Looked up from germline, CDR1 is MGHRA and CDR2 is YSYEKL. The CDR3 runs 16 residues. Trimming removed 4 bases from V and 3 bases from J, with 19 bases in between. CDR3 loop: CASSRQSGTSNYEQYF. In DNA form, the CDR3 reads TGCGCCAGCAGCCGACAATCCGGGACGTCAAACTACGAGCAGTACTTC.

There are a few counts of this clone. The chain has TRBV20-1 and TRBJ2-7; unclear D gene. Germline-derived CDR1 and CDR2 are DFQATT and SNEGSKA (reference sequence). The CDR3 sequence is 12 residues long. V shed 3 bases and J shed 7 bases, with 13 bases lying between them. The DNA for the CDR3 is TGCAGTGCTAGTTATGGAGTTAGGGAGCAGTACTTC. It specifies CSASYGVREQYF.

V gene TRBV20-1 combines with J gene TRBJ1-1; D may be TRBD1 (5 bases). This CDR3 spans 14 amino acids. Germline V CDR1 and CDR2: DFQATT, SNEGSKA (reference sequence). Trimming removed 3 bases from V and 1 base from J, with 12 bases in between. CDR3 nucleotide sequence: TGCAGTGCTAGTCGCGGGGGACCGAACACTGAAGCTTTCTTT. It yields the protein CSASRGGPNTEAFF.

The chain joins TRBV30 to TRBJ1-1; 10 bases are a match to TRBD1. The CDR3 has 16 residues. V lost 2 bases to trimming and J lost 4 bases; unmatched junction nucleotides: 10. CDR1 is GTSNPN, CDR2 SVGIG, per germline (reference sequence). DNA of the CDR3: TGTGCCTGGAGTTCCCGTTGGGGACAGGGGATCACTGAAGCTTTCTTT. Amino acid sequence: CAWSSRWGQGITEAFF. The complete variable domain, with remaining parts taken from reference TRBV30 and TRBJ1-1, reads SQTIHQWPATLVQPVGSPLSLECTVEGTSNPNLYWYRQAAGRGLQLLFYSVGIGQISSEVPQNLSASRPQDRQFILSSKKLLLSDSGFYLCAWSSRWGQGITEAFFGQGTRLTVV.

The chain employs TRBV15 and TRBJ2-4; 7 bases agree with TRBD1. With V trimmed by 5 bases and J by 4 bases, 5 bases remained unmatched. CDR1 LNHNV and CDR2 YYDKDF come from the germline V gene (reference sequence). The CDR3 has 14 amino acids. In DNA, the CDR3 is TGTGCCACCAGCCGAGGACAGGTTAAAAACATTCAGTACTTC. Its translation: CATSRGQVKNIQYF. Combining the CDR3 with reference TRBV15 and TRBJ2-4 gives the whole variable domain DAMVIQNPRYQVTQFGKPVTLSCSQTLNHNVMYWYQQKSSQAPKLLFHYYDKDFNNEADTPDNFQSRRPNTSFCFLDIRSPGLGDTAMYLCATSRGQVKNIQYFGAGTRLSVL.

The rearrangement joins TRBV7-9 to TRBJ1-1; D is unclear. The CDR3 is made up of 13 amino acids. V was pared by 4 bases and J by 7 bases, with 13 bases between. Germline V gives CDR1 SEHNR, CDR2 FQNEAQ (reference sequence). In DNA form, the CDR3 reads TGTGCCAGCAGCTCAGGCGGGCGCGTTGAAGCTTTCTTT. This sequence encodes CASSSGGRVEAFF.

The chain couples TRBV12-3 or TRBV12-4 to TRBJ1-1; TRBD1 matches at 10 bases. V dropped 5 bases and J dropped 7; count of bases not matched to a gene: 4. This CDR3 spans 13 amino acids. Here the CDR3 reads CASSLGQGLEAFF. CDR3 DNA sequence: TGTGCCAGCAGTCTGGGACAGGGGCTTGAAGCTTTCTTT.

The chain links TRBV27 to TRBJ2-1; TRBD2 matches at 9 bases. J lost 6 bases, V lost 5 bases, and 5 bases had no gene match. The CDR3 length is 14 residues. Germline values: CDR1 MNHEY, CDR2 SMNVEV (reference sequence). The chain's CDR3 is CASSQGLATNEQFF. DNA of the CDR3: TGTGCCAGCAGTCAGGGACTAGCAACCAATGAGCAGTTCTTC.

The chain uses TRBV30 and TRBJ2-6, with unresolved D. Trimming took off 2 bases at V and 0 bases at J, with 2 bases between the two ends. The CDR3 loop spans 13 amino acids. Germline CDR1 is GTSNPN and CDR2 is SVGIG (reference sequence). The CDR3 sequence: CAWSPSGANVLTF. The CDR3 nucleotides are TGTGCCTGGAGTCCCTCTGGGGCCAACGTCCTGACTTTC. Combining the CDR3 with reference TRBV30 and TRBJ2-6 gives the whole variable domain SQTIHQWPATLVQPVGSPLSLECTVEGTSNPNLYWYRQAAGRGLQLLFYSVGIGQISSEVPQNLSASRPQDRQFILSSKKLLLSDSGFYLCAWSPSGANVLTFGAGSRLTVL.

This chain uses TRBV7-3 with TRBJ2-2; D uncertain. Germline-derived CDR1 and CDR2 are SGHTA and FQGTGA. V lost 2 bases to trimming and J lost 4 bases, with 8 bases between them. This CDR3 region has 14 residues. CDR3 DNA: TGTGCCAGCAGCTTAGTTCGCGGCACCGGGGAGCTGTTTTTT. It yields the protein CASSLVRGTGELFF.

The V and J genes are TRBV2 and TRBJ1-3, with a possible D match to TRBD1 (5 bases). The V and J ends lost 6 bases and 4 bases respectively, with 10 bases between them. From germline, CDR1 is SNHLY and CDR2 FYNNEI. The CDR3 spans 13 residues. DNA for the CDR3: TGTGCCAGCAGCGTAGGGGTAGGAAACACCATATATTTT. This translates into CASSVGVGNTIYF.

The gene calls are TRBV24-1 and TRBJ2-1, with 7 bases fitting TRBD2. This CDR3 is built from 17 residues. CDR1 and CDR2 (germline): KGHDR, SFDVKD. J lost 5 bases, V lost 0 bases, and 9 bases had no gene match. The CDR3 loop reads CATSDLRSGTKNNEQFF. CDR3 nucleotides: TGTGCCACCAGTGATTTGCGGTCCGGGACTAAAAACAATGAGCAGTTCTTC.

V gene TRBV18 combines with J gene TRBJ2-1, with TRBD1 matching 7 bases. The germline V gene has CDR1 KGHSH and CDR2 LQKENI. This CDR3 has 14 amino acids. Unmatched junction bases numbered 3, after V lost 4 bases and J lost 3 bases. The CDR3 protein is CASSLTGRYNEQFF. For the CDR3, the DNA is TGTGCCAGCTCACTGACAGGGCGCTACAATGAGCAGTTCTTC.